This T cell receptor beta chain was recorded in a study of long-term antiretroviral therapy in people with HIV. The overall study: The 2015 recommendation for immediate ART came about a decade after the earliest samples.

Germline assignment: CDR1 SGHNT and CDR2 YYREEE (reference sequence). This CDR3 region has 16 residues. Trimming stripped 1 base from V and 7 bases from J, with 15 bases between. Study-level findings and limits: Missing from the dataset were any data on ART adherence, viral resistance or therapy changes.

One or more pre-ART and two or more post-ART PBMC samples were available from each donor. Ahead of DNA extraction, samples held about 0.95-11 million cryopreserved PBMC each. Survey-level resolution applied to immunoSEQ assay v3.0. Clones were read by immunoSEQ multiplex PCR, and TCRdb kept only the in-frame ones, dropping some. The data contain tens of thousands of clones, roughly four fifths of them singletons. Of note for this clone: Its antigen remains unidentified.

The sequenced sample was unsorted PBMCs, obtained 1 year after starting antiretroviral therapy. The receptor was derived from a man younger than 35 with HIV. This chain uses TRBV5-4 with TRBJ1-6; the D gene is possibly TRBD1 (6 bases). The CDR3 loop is CASSLNPQGLNSPLHF. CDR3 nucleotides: TGTGCCAGCAGCTTGAATCCCCAGGGGCTAAATTCACCCCTCCACTTT.